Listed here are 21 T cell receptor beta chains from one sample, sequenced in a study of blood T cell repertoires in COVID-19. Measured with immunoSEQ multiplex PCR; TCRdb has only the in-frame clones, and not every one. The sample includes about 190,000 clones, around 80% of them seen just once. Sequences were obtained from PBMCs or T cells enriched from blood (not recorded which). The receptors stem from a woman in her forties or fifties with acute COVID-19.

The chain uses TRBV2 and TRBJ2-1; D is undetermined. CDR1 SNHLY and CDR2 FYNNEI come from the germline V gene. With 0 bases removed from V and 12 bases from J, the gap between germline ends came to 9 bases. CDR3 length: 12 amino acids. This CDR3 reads CASSEAAGLQFF. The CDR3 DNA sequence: TGTGCCAGCAGTGAAGCGGCTGGCCTGCAGTTCTTC.

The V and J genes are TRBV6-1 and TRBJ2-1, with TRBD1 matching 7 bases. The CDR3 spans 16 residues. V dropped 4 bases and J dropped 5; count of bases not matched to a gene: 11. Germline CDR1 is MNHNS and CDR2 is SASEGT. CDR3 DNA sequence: TGTGCCAGCAGTGGGAAAGACAGGGTTAGGAACAATGAGCAGTTCTTC. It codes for CASSGKDRVRNNEQFF.

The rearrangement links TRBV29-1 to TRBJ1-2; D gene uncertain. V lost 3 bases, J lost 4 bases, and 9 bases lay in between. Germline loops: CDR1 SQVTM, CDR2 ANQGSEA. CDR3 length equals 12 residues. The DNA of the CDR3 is TGCAGCGTTGAGGTGGCCCTCTATGGCTACACCTTC. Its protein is CSVEVALYGYTF.

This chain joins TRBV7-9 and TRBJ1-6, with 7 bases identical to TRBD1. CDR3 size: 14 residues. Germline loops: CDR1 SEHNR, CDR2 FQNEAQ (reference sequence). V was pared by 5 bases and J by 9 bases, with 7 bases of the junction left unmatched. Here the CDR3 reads CASSRQGIVSPLHF. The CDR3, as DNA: TGTGCCAGCAGCAGACAGGGTATTGTTTCACCCCTCCACTTT.

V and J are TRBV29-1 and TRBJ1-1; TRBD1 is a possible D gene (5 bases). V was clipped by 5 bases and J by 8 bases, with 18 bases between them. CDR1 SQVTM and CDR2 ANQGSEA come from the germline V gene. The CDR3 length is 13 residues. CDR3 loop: CSVSRGETGEAFF. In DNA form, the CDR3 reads TGCAGCGTTTCTAGGGGCGAAACAGGAGAAGCTTTCTTT.

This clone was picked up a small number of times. The DNA of the CDR3 is TGTGCCAGCAGCTGGGGACAGGGCCAGAGGCTATATAATTCACCCCTCCACTTT. It translates to CASSWGQGQRLYNSPLHF. This chain uses TRBV7-8 with TRBJ1-6; 9 positions agree with TRBD1. The length of the CDR3 is 18 residues. The trim removed 4 bases at V and 4 bases at J, leaving 11 bases unmatched. Germline CDR1 and CDR2: SGHVS and FQNEAQ.

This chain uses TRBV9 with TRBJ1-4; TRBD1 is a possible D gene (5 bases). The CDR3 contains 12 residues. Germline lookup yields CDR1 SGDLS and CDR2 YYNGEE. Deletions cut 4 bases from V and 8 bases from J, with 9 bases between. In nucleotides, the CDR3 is TGTGCCAGCAGCCCCCAGGGCGAAAAACTGTTTTTT. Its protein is CASSPQGEKLFF. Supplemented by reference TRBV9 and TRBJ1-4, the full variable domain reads DSGVTQTPKHLITATGQRVTLRCSPRSGDLSVYWYQQSLDQGLQFLIQYYNGEERAKGNILERFSAQQFPDLHSELNLSSLELGDSALYFCASSPQGEKLFFGSGTQLSVL.

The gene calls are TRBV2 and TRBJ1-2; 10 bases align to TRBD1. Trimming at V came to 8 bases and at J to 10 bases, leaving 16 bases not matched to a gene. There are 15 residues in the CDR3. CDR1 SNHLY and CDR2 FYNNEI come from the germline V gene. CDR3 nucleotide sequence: TGTGCCAGCTCGCCCGGGGGACAGGGGATAGAGGCCTACACCTTC. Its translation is CASSPGGQGIEAYTF.

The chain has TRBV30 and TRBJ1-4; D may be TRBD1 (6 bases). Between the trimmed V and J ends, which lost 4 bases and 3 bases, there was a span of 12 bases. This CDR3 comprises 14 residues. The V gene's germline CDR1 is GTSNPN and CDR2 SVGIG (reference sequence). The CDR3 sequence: CAWTEWGPNEKLFF. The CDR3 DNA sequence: TGTGCCTGGACAGAATGGGGGCCTAATGAAAAACTGTTTTTT.

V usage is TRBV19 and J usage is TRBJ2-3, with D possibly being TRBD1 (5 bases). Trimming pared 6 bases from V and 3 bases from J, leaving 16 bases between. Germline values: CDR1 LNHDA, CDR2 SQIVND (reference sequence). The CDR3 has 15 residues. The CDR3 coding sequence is TGTGCCAGTAGAGTAAGGGGCTGGGTAACAGATACGCAGTATTTT. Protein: CASRVRGWVTDTQYF.

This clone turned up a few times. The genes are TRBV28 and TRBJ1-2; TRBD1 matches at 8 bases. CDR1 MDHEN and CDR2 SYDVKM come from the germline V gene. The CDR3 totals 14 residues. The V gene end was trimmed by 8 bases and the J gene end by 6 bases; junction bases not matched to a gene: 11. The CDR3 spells CASLAQDRVHGYTF. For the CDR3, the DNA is TGTGCCAGCCTCGCTCAGGACAGGGTTCATGGCTACACCTTC.

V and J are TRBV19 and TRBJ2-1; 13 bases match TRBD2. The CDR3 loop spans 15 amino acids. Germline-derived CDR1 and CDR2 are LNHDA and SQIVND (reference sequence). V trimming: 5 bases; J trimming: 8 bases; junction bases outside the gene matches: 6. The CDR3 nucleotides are TGTGCCAGTAGTGTTGGGACTAGCGGGAAGGATGAGCAGTTCTTC. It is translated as CASSVGTSGKDEQFF.

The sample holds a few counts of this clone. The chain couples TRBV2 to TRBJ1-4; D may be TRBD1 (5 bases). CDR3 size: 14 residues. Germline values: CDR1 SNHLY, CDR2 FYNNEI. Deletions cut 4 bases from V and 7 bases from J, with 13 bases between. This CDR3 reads CASSAARVGEKLFF. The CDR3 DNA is TGTGCCAGCAGTGCTGCCAGGGTTGGTGAAAAACTGTTTTTT.

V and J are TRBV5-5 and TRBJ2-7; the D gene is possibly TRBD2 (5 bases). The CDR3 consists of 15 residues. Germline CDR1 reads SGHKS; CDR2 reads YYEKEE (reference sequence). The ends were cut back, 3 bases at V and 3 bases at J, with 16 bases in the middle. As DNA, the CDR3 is TGTGCCAGCAGCTCCCCTGGCGGGTCATACTACGAGCAGTACGTC. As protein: CASSSPGGSYYEQYV.

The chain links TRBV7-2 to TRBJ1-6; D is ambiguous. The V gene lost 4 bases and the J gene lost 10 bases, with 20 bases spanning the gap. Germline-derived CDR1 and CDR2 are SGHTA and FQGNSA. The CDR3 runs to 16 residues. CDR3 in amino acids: CASSYRAGRTGSPLHF. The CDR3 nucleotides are TGTGCCAGCAGCTACCGAGCGGGTCGGACCGGGTCACCCCTCCACTTT.

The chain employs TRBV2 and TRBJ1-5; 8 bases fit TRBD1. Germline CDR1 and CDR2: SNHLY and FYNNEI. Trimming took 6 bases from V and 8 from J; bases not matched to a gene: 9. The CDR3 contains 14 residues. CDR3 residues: CASSGQGGREPQHF. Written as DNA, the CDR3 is TGTGCCAGCAGCGGACAGGGAGGGAGGGAGCCCCAGCATTTT.

The CDR3 here is CASSPDRGKGGELFF. The CDR3, as DNA: TGTGCCAGCAGCCCAGACAGGGGCAAGGGCGGGGAGCTGTTTTTT. The chain recombines TRBV9 with TRBJ2-2; the match to TRBD1 covers 8 bases. The CDR3 is 15 residues long. Germline CDR1 reads SGDLS; CDR2 reads YYNGEE. V shed 4 bases and J 7 bases; nucleotides not matched to a gene: 9.

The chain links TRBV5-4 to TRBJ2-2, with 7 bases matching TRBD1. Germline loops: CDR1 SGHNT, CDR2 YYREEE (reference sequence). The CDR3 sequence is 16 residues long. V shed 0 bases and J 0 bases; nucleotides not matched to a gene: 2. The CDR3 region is CASSLAGGSNTGELFF. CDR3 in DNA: TGTGCCAGCAGCTTGGCAGGGGGTTCGAACACCGGGGAGCTGTTTTTT.

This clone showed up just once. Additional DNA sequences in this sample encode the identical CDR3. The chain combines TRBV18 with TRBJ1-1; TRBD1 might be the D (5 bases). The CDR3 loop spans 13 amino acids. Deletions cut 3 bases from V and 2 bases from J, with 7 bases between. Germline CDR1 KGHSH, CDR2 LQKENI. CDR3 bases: TGTGCCAGCTCACCCCAGGGAAACACTGAAGCTTTCTTT. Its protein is CASSPQGNTEAFF.

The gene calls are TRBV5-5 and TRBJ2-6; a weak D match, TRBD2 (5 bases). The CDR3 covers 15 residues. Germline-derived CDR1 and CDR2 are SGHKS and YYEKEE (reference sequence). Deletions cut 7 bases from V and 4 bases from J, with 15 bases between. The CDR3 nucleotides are TGTGCCAGCGTCTCACGGGGTAGCGGGGCCAACGTCCTGACTTTC. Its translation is CASVSRGSGANVLTF.

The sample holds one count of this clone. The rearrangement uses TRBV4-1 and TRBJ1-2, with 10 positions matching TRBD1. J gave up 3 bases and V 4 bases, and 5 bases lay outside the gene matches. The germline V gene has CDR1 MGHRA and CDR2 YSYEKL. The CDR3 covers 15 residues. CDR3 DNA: TGCGCCAGCAGCCCTCGGACAGGGGGGGACTATGGCTACACCTTC. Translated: CASSPRTGGDYGYTF.